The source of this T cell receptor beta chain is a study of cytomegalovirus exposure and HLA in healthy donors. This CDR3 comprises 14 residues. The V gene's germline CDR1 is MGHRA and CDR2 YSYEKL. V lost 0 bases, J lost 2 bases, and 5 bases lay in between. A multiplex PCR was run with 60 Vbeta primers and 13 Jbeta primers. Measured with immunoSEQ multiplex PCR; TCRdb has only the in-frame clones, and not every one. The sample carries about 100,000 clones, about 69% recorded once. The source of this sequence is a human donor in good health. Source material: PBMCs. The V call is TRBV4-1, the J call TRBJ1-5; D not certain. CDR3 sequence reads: CASSQETGNQPQHF. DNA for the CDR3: TGCGCCAGCAGCCAAGAAACGGGCAATCAGCCCCAGCATTTT.